This T cell receptor beta chain was sequenced during a study of T cell changes during pregnancy in multiple sclerosis. Repertoires were generated with immunoSEQ multiplex PCR, while TCRdb's copy carries only in-frame clones and drops some. The table has about 46,000 clones, around 93% seen once. This sequence was found in a female donor with multiple sclerosis, enrolled in a pregnancy study. Sequenced material: CD8+ T cells from peripheral blood mononuclear cells, taken after pregnancy.

The DNA for the CDR3 is TGTGCCAGCAGCCCCCGCCGGGACAGGGCGTCCTACGAGCAGTACTTC. Translated: CASSPRRDRASYEQYF. V usage is TRBV4-2 and J usage is TRBJ2-7; TRBD1 matches at 9 bases. The CDR3 has 16 residues. Per the germline V gene, CDR1 is LGHNA and CDR2 is YNFKEQ. Trimming removed 4 bases from V and 1 base from J; junction bases left unmatched: 8.